The TCR beta chain under discussion was sequenced for a study of blood T cell repertoires in COVID-19. Across the whole study: COVID-19 samples collected from the United States, Italy and Spain covered acute and convalescent phases.

Measured with immunoSEQ multiplex PCR; TCRdb has only the in-frame clones, and not every one. Found here are more than 75,000 clones, 70% to 90% of them singletons; the top ten hold 7% to 10%. This clone occurred many times. V was pared by 2 bases and J by 5 bases, with 13 bases between. CDR1 and CDR2 (germline): SGHDT, YYEEEE. This CDR3 spans 14 amino acids. The chain couples TRBV5-6 to TRBJ1-1; D is unresolved. The clonotype comes from a man aged 25 to 45 with acute or convalescent COVID-19. Material: peripheral blood. This chain's CDR3 is CASSFAARATEAFF. The CDR3 DNA follows: TGTGCCAGCAGCTTTGCCGCCCGAGCGACTGAAGCTTTCTTT.